The 25 T cell receptor beta chains below were found in one sample sequenced in a study of graft-versus-host responses after intestinal transplantation. Antigens for these TCRs are unknown. Profiled with immunoSEQ multiplex PCR; TCRdb holds only in-frame clones, not every one. The data hold some 85,000 clones, with 85% to 95% observed a single time. Source: unstimulated CD8+ T cells sorted from spleen or lymph node cells, taken before transplant. These receptor sequences come from a human donor who was the organ donor for an intestinal transplant.

V usage is TRBV7-6 and J usage is TRBJ2-2; no definite D call. This CDR3 comprises 13 residues. Trimming pared 5 bases from V and 6 bases from J, leaving 10 bases between. Germline V lookup: CDR1 SGHVS, CDR2 FNYEAQ. DNA of the CDR3: TGTGCCAGCAGCCCCAAGCCCCCCGGGGAGCTGTTTTTT. This translates into CASSPKPPGELFF.

V gene TRBV2 combines with J gene TRBJ2-1; D might be TRBD1 (6 bases). Trimming took off 1 base at V and 5 bases at J, with 15 bases between the two ends. The CDR3 is 16 residues long. Germline assignment: CDR1 SNHLY and CDR2 FYNNEI. The CDR3 nucleotides read TGTGCCAGCAGTGAAGATGGCAGGGGATGGGACAATGAGCAGTTCTTC. As protein: CASSEDGRGWDNEQFF.

The V gene is TRBV6-4, the J gene TRBJ1-2; D ambiguous. CDR1 MRHNA and CDR2 SNTAGT come from the germline V gene. Trimming removed 0 bases at V and 8 bases at J, with 13 bases between. The CDR3 contains 14 residues. The CDR3 loop is CASSDSRHPGGYTF. CDR3 nucleotides: TGTGCCAGCAGTGACTCGAGGCATCCTGGGGGCTACACCTTC.

The chain is built from TRBV4-1 and TRBJ1-1; D might be TRBD1 (6 bases). Trimming removed 4 bases at V and 10 bases at J, with 19 bases between. The V gene's germline CDR1 is MGHRA and CDR2 YSYEKL. The CDR3 is made up of 14 amino acids. The CDR3 sequence is CASSPSPGDRRAFF. In DNA, the CDR3 is TGCGCCAGCAGCCCTAGCCCAGGGGACCGGAGAGCTTTCTTT.

The CDR3: CASSPLSDEGANTEAFF. The CDR3 DNA follows: TGTGCCAGCTCACCACTATCAGACGAGGGTGCGAACACTGAAGCTTTCTTT. This chain connects TRBV18 to TRBJ1-1; the D is unclear. The CDR3 contains 17 residues. V was pared by 1 base and J by 1 base, with 16 bases between. Germline values: CDR1 KGHSH, CDR2 LQKENI.

The gene calls are TRBV4-2 and TRBJ2-2; no firm D call. Germline-derived CDR1 and CDR2 are LGHNA and YNFKEQ. V was cut by 2 bases and J by 7 bases, with 8 bases left in between. There are 13 residues in the CDR3. As DNA, the CDR3 is TGTGCCAGCAGCCAATCAACGGGCGGGGAGCTGTTTTTT. Protein sequence: CASSQSTGGELFF.

The J gene is TRBJ2-7, the V gene TRBV7-8, with 8 bases aligning to TRBD2. V dropped 4 bases and J dropped 6; count of bases not matched to a gene: 5. Germline CDR1 SGHVS, CDR2 FQNEAQ. CDR3 length: 13 residues. The CDR3 spells CASSSSGGSEQYF. The CDR3 DNA reads as TGTGCCAGCAGCTCTTCGGGAGGGTCCGAGCAGTACTTC.

In its sample, this clone was seen once. This CDR3 reads CASSYGQDSPLHF. Here the CDR3 DNA reads TGTGCCAGCAGTTACGGACAGGATTCACCCCTCCACTTT. The V call is TRBV6-5, the J call TRBJ1-6; the match to TRBD1 covers 7 bases. The junction had 0 bases not matched to a gene; V was cut back by 2 bases and J by 8 bases. Germline CDR1 MNHEY, CDR2 SVGAGI. This CDR3 is built from 13 residues.

The genes are TRBV28 and TRBJ1-2; D ambiguous. CDR1 and CDR2 (germline): MDHEN, SYDVKM. CDR3 size: 13 residues. The V end was cut by 1 base, the J end by 6 bases, with 9 bases between. CDR3 sequence: CASSLFLSDGYTF. CDR3 nucleotides: TGTGCCAGCAGTTTATTTCTGAGCGATGGCTACACCTTC.

The rearrangement joins TRBV15 to TRBJ1-1; maybe TRBD1 (5 bases). The length of the CDR3 is 13 residues. CDR1 and CDR2 (germline): LNHNV, YYDKDF (reference sequence). Trimming shortened V by 5 bases and J by 1 base, and 8 bases separated the two germline ends. The CDR3 spells CATSGDRNTEAFF. The CDR3 coding sequence is TGTGCCACCAGCGGCGACAGGAACACTGAAGCTTTCTTT.

This chain connects TRBV7-9 to TRBJ2-7; D is unresolved. The V end was cut by 4 bases, the J end by 5 bases, with 15 bases between. CDR1 is SEHNR, CDR2 FQNEAQ, per germline (reference sequence). There are 14 residues in the CDR3. DNA for the CDR3: TGTGCCAGCAGCTCATTTGAGGTGTCCAACGAGCAGTACTTC. Its protein product is CASSSFEVSNEQYF.

This sequence joins TRBV19 and TRBJ2-7; TRBD1 aligns across 9 bases. The CDR3 runs to 13 residues. Germline assignment: CDR1 LNHDA and CDR2 SQIVND (reference sequence). V trimming: 9 bases; J trimming: 1 base; junction bases outside the gene matches: 4. CDR3 in amino acids: CASTQGASYEQYF. As DNA, the CDR3 is TGTGCCAGCACACAGGGGGCATCCTACGAGCAGTACTTC.

The chain employs TRBV7-3 and TRBJ1-2; 10 bases agree with TRBD1. V shed 4 bases and J 7 bases; nucleotides not matched to a gene: 3. The germline V gene has CDR1 SGHTA and CDR2 FQGTGA. There are 13 residues in the CDR3. The DNA of the CDR3 is TGTGCCAGCAGCTCGACAGGGGGCGGTGGCTACACCTTC. It specifies CASSSTGGGGYTF.

CDR3 DNA: TGTGCCAGCAGCTTAGGGACGGCGGGCGAGCAGTACTTC. Translated: CASSLGTAGEQYF. The gene calls are TRBV11-2 and TRBJ2-7; a possible D gene is TRBD2 (5 bases). CDR1 and CDR2 (germline): SGHAT, FQNNGV. This CDR3 comprises 13 residues. Trimming took off 1 base at V and 6 bases at J, with 10 bases between the two ends.

The genes are TRBV4-2 and TRBJ2-3; no definite D call. Germline V gene sequence: CDR1 LGHNA, CDR2 YNFKEQ. CDR3 size: 13 residues. Trimming took 4 bases from V and 1 from J, leaving 6 bases between them. The CDR3: CASSPPGTDTQYF. CDR3 nucleotide sequence: TGTGCCAGCAGCCCCCCGGGCACAGATACGCAGTATTTT.

The V and J genes are TRBV7-3 and TRBJ2-1, with 10 bases that match TRBD2. Germline values: CDR1 SGHTA, CDR2 FQGTGA. The CDR3 spans 15 residues. V dropped 2 bases and J dropped 4; count of bases not matched to a gene: 2. The CDR3 reads CASSLLAGEYNEQFF. In DNA, the CDR3 is TGTGCCAGCAGCTTACTAGCGGGGGAATACAATGAGCAGTTCTTC.

CDR3 protein: CASSQDLVGGNYEQYF. The CDR3 region has the DNA TGTGCCAGCAGCCAAGATCTAGTCGGGGGAAACTACGAGCAGTACTTC. V usage is TRBV4-2 and J usage is TRBJ2-5; TRBD2 is a possible D gene (6 bases). The J call could be wrong; TRBJ2-7 is a better fit for the DNA end. Germline V CDR1 and CDR2: LGHNA, YNFKEQ. The CDR3 loop spans 16 amino acids.

The V gene is TRBV9, the J gene TRBJ1-6; 7 bases align to TRBD1. The trim removed 3 bases at V and 4 bases at J, leaving 4 bases unmatched. From germline, CDR1 is SGDLS and CDR2 YYNGEE. CDR3 length: 15 residues. CDR3 amino acids: CASSDKQGYNSPLHF. CDR3 sequence (DNA): TGTGCCAGCAGCGACAAACAGGGGTATAATTCACCCCTCCACTTT.

The CDR3: CASSWGGGTEAFF. For the CDR3, the DNA is TGTGCCAGCAGTTGGGGAGGCGGCACTGAAGCTTTCTTT. The chain has TRBV6-1 and TRBJ1-1; D uncertain. The CDR3 spans 13 residues. Trimming took 5 bases from V and 4 from J, leaving 11 bases between them. Per germline, CDR1 MNHNS and CDR2 SASEGT.

V usage is TRBV7-2 and J usage is TRBJ1-5; no definite D call. V gave up 6 bases and J gave up 5 bases, with 11 bases separating them. The germline V gene encodes CDR1 SGHTA and CDR2 FQGNSA. The CDR3 extends over 13 amino acids. The CDR3 region has the DNA TGTGCCAGCAGTTTACGCGGCGATCAGCCCCAGCATTTT. Translating it yields CASSLRGDQPQHF.

This clone was observed once. V usage is TRBV11-2 and J usage is TRBJ2-1; 8 bases are shared with TRBD2. With V trimmed by 1 base and J by 2 bases, 1 base remained unmatched. The length of the CDR3 is 15 residues. Germline assignment: CDR1 SGHAT and CDR2 FQNNGV. This CDR3 is CASSLGSGAYNEQFF. In nucleotides, the CDR3 is TGTGCCAGCAGCTTAGGTAGCGGGGCCTACAATGAGCAGTTCTTC.

The CDR3 is CASRGGGSEQYF. CDR3 in DNA: TGCGCCAGCCGAGGGGGGGGCAGCGAGCAGTACTTC. The rearrangement links TRBV4-1 to TRBJ2-7, with a tentative D call TRBD2 (7 bases). CDR3 size: 12 residues. The V end was cut by 8 bases, the J end by 6 bases, with 14 bases between. Germline V CDR1 and CDR2: MGHRA, YSYEKL.

This chain uses TRBV2 with TRBJ1-2; D is ambiguous. V lost 6 bases, J lost 4 bases, and 6 bases lay in between. The CDR3 contains 11 residues. Germline assignment: CDR1 SNHLY and CDR2 FYNNEI. CDR3 sequence: CASRRFYGYTF. Here the CDR3 DNA reads TGTGCCAGCAGACGGTTCTATGGCTACACCTTC.

The chain employs TRBV2 and TRBJ2-3; D not resolved. Per the germline V gene, CDR1 is SNHLY and CDR2 is FYNNEI. The CDR3 is 16 residues long. Deletions cut 5 bases from V and 1 base from J, with 16 bases between. CDR3 sequence (DNA): TGTGCCAGCAGTCGAGGCCCCACCCGGGGCACAGATACGCAGTATTTT. Protein: CASSRGPTRGTDTQYF. The variable domain in full, with the rest retrieved from reference TRBV2 and TRBJ2-3, is EPEVTQTPSHQVTQMGQEVILRCVPISNHLYFYWYRQILGQKVEFLVSFYNNEISEKSEIFDDQFSVERPDGSNFTLKIRSTKLEDSAMYFCASSRGPTRGTDTQYFGPGTRLTVL.

The chain is built from TRBV5-5 and TRBJ2-7; 9 positions match TRBD2. There are 16 residues in the CDR3. The germline V gene has CDR1 SGHKS and CDR2 YYEKEE (reference sequence). The V segment lost 4 bases and the J segment 0 bases; nucleotides outside the gene matches: 8. This chain's CDR3 is CASSPASGVLSYEQYF. The CDR3 DNA reads as TGTGCCAGCAGCCCGGCTAGCGGGGTACTCTCCTACGAGCAGTACTTC.